This TCR beta chain was documented in a study of radiotherapy plus CTLA-4 blockade in lung cancer. Profiled with immunoSEQ multiplex PCR; TCRdb holds only in-frame clones, not every one. The sample lists 50,000 or so clones, 70% to 80% occurring once. This clone has only one observation. The junction had 7 bases not matched to a gene; V was cut back by 2 bases and J by 0 bases. The CDR3 is 17 amino acids. Germline V gene sequence: CDR1 LGHNA, CDR2 YSLEER. The sample here was peripheral blood, taken from a patient treated with radiotherapy plus ipilimumab. The V gene is TRBV4-3, the J gene TRBJ1-2, with 9 bases matching TRBD1. This receptor was identified in a human donor with non-small cell lung cancer who had stable disease on radiotherapy plus ipilimumab. CDR3 in DNA: TGCGCCAGCAGCCAAAAGACAGGGGGGAGAGCTAACTATGGCTACACCTTC. It specifies CASSQKTGGRANYGYTF.